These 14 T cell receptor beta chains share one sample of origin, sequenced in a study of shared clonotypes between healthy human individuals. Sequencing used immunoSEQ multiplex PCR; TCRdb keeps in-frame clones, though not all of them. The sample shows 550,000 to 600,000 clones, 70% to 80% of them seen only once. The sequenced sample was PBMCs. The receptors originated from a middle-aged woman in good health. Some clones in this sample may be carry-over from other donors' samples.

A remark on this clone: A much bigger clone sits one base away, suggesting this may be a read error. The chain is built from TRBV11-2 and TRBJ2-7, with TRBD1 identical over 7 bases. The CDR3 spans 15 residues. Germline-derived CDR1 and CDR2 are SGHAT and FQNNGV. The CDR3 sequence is CASGLDARGIDEQYF. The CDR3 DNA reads TGTGCCAGCGGCTTAGATGCCAGGGGGATCGACGAGCAGTACTTC.

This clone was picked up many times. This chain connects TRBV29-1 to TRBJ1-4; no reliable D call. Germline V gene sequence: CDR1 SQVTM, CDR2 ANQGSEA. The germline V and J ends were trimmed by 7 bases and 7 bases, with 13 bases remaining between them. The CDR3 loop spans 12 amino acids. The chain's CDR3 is CSAGRRGEKLFF. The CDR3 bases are TGCAGCGCTGGACGCCGGGGTGAAAAACTGTTTTTT.

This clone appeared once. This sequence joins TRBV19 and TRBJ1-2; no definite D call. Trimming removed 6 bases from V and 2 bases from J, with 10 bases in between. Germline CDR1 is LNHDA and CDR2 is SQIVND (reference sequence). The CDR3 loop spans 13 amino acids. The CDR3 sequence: CASRADHNYGYTF. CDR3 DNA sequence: TGTGCCAGTAGGGCTGACCACAACTATGGCTACACCTTC.

CDR3 in DNA: TGTGCCAGCAGCGGGATCAGGGAAAATGAGCAGTTCTTC. Translation gives CASSGIRENEQFF. This chain links TRBV7-2 with TRBJ2-1; maybe TRBD1 (5 bases). Trimming stripped 5 bases from V and 7 bases from J, with 12 bases between. Germline lookup yields CDR1 SGHTA and CDR2 FQGNSA. This CDR3 region has 13 residues.

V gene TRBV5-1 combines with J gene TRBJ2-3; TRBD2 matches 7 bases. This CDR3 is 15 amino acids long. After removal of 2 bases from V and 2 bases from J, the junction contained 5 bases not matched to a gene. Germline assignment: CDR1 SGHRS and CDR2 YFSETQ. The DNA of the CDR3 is TGCGCCAGCAGCTTAGGCGGGAGTATCACAGATACGCAGTATTTT. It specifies CASSLGGSITDTQYF.

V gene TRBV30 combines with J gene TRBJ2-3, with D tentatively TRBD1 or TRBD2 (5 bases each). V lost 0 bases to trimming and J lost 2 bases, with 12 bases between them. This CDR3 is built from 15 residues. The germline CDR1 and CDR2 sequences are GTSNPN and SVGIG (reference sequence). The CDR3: CAWSVGTGTTDTQYF. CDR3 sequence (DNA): TGTGCCTGGAGTGTAGGGACGGGGACCACAGATACGCAGTATTTT.

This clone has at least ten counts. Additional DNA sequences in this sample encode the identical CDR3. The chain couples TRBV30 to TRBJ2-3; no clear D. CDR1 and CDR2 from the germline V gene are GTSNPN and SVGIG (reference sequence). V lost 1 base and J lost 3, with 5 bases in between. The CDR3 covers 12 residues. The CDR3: CAWSASTDTQYF. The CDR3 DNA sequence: TGTGCCTGGAGTGCCTCGACAGATACGCAGTATTTT.

This chain's CDR3 is CASSAGTGGYNEQFF. The CDR3, as DNA: TGTGCCAGCTCAGCGGGGACAGGAGGCTACAATGAGCAGTTCTTC. The chain links TRBV18 to TRBJ2-1; 8 nucleotides line up with TRBD1. After removal of 5 bases from V and 3 bases from J, the junction contained 6 bases not matched to a gene. The CDR3 is 15 amino acids. Germline lookup yields CDR1 KGHSH and CDR2 LQKENI.

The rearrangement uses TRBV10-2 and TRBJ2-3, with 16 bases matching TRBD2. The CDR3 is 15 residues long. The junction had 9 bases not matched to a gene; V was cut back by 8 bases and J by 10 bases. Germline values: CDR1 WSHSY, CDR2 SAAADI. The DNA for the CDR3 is TGCGCCAGCCGAGGGACTAGCGGGAGGGGAACGGCGCAGTATTTT. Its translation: CASRGTSGRGTAQYF.

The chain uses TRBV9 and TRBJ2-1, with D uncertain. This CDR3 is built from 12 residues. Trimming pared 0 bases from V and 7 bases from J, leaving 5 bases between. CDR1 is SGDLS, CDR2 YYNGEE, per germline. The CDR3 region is CASSVVWNEQFF. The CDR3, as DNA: TGTGCCAGCAGCGTAGTCTGGAATGAGCAGTTCTTC.

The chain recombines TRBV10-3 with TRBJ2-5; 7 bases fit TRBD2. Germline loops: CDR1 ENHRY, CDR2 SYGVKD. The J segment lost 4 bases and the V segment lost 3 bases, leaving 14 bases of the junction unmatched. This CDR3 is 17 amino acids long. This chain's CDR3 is CAISEQREGGERETQYF. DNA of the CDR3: TGTGCCATCAGTGAACAGAGGGAGGGAGGGGAACGAGAGACCCAGTACTTC.

CDR3 region: CASSYGRYWQGETQYF. CDR3 nucleotides: TGTGCCAGCAGTTACGGAAGGTACTGGCAGGGTGAGACCCAGTACTTC. V is TRBV6-6 and J is TRBJ2-5, with D maybe TRBD1 (5 bases). The V and J ends lost 2 bases and 5 bases respectively, with 18 bases between them. Germline V gene lookup returns CDR1 MNHNY and CDR2 SVGAGI (reference sequence). CDR3 length: 16 amino acids.

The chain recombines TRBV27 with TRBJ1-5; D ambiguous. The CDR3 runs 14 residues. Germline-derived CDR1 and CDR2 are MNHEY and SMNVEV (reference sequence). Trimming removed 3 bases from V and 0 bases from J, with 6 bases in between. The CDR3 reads CASSFIHSNQPQHF. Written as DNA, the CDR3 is TGTGCCAGCAGTTTCATACATAGCAATCAGCCCCAGCATTTT.

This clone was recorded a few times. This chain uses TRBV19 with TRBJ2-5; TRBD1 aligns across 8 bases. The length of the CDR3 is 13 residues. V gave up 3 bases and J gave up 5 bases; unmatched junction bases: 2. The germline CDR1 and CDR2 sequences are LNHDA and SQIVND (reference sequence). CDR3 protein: CASSINRGETQYF. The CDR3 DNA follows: TGTGCCAGTAGTATTAACAGGGGGGAGACCCAGTACTTC. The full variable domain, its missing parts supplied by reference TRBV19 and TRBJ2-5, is DGGITQSPKYLFRKEGQNVTLSCEQNLNHDAMYWYRQDPGQGLRLIYYSQIVNDFQKGDIAEGYSVSREKKESFPLTVTSAQKNPTAFYLCASSINRGETQYFGPGTRLLVL.